This T cell receptor (beta chain) appears in the sequencing data of a study of blood T cell repertoires in COVID-19. As handled by the study authors: How many nucleated cells were present was estimated from reference gene primer amplification. Repertoires were generated with immunoSEQ multiplex PCR, while TCRdb's copy carries only in-frame clones and drops some. V, J and clone size are those of that table, while D and trimming were read from the DNA. The sample holds 100,000 to 150,000 clones, more than 75% seen once. Germline CDR1 reads MNHEY; CDR2 reads SVGEGT. V lost 2 bases and J 7 bases, leaving 14 bases between the germline ends. The CDR3 contains 15 residues.

The chain combines TRBV6-2 or TRBV6-3 with TRBJ2-2; weak D call: TRBD2 (5 bases). The clonotype was recovered from a woman aged 55-70 years with acute or convalescent COVID-19. Material for sequencing was peripheral blood. CDR3 DNA sequence: TGTGCCAGCAGTTACCCCTGGCTAGAGGGCGGGGAGCTGTTTTTT. It encodes CASSYPWLEGGELFF.